These 18 T cell receptor beta chains came from one sample sequenced in a study of somatic mutations in cytotoxic T cells in rheumatoid arthritis. Libraries were prepared by immunoSEQ multiplex PCR; TCRdb keeps only in-frame clonotypes and omits some of them. This sample yields approximately 13,000 clones, of which approximately 73% are seen a single time; 11% belongs to the top ten. Sequencing input: CD8+ T cells sorted from blood. The receptors originated from a woman aged 40-49 years in good health.

The chain links TRBV11-3 to TRBJ2-5; 7 bases match TRBD2. The J call may be faulty, since TRBJ2-7 better matches the DNA end. Looked up from germline, CDR1 is SGHNT and CDR2 is YENEEA. This CDR3 region has 16 residues. CDR3 sequence (DNA): TGTGCCAGCAGCTTAGATGGGAGGGGACCTCTATCCGAGCAGTACTTC. This translates into CASSLDGRGPLSEQYF.

The chain carries TRBV4-3 and TRBJ2-7; weak D call: TRBD2 (5 bases). The CDR3 sequence is 14 residues long. V was trimmed by 0 bases and J by 1 base, leaving 7 bases between them. Germline-derived CDR1 and CDR2 are LGHNA and YSLEER. The CDR3 DNA is TGCGCCAGCAGCCAAGAGGGCGGGTCCTACGAGCAGTACTTC. Translating it yields CASSQEGGSYEQYF.

V usage is TRBV9 and J usage is TRBJ2-2; 9 bases align to TRBD1. Germline-derived CDR1 and CDR2 are SGDLS and YYNGEE. The CDR3 spans 16 residues. Trimming cost V 0 bases and J 4 bases; bases outside gene matches: 4. The DNA for the CDR3 is TGTGCCAGCAGCGTAGGTGGACAGGGGAGCACCGGGGAGCTGTTTTTT. Encoded protein: CASSVGGQGSTGELFF.

The chain is built from TRBV7-9 and TRBJ2-1; TRBD2 matches at 11 bases. Germline CDR1 and CDR2: SEHNR and FQNEAQ (reference sequence). This CDR3 contains 16 residues. With V trimmed by 5 bases and J by 4 bases, 7 bases remained unmatched. The chain's CDR3 is CASSGLGLAAYNEQFF. The CDR3 nucleotides read TGTGCCAGCAGCGGGTTGGGACTAGCGGCATACAATGAGCAGTTCTTC.

The V call is TRBV9, the J call TRBJ2-1, with TRBD1 as a possible D gene (6 bases). Germline CDR1 and CDR2: SGDLS and YYNGEE. The CDR3 is made up of 15 amino acids. With 1 base removed from V and 6 bases from J, the gap between germline ends came to 14 bases. This CDR3 is CASSVTGYLTNEQFF. In DNA, the CDR3 is TGTGCCAGCAGCGTAACAGGGTACCTAACCAATGAGCAGTTCTTC. Combining the CDR3 with reference TRBV9 and TRBJ2-1 gives the whole variable domain DSGVTQTPKHLITATGQRVTLRCSPRSGDLSVYWYQQSLDQGLQFLIQYYNGEERAKGNILERFSAQQFPDLHSELNLSSLELGDSALYFCASSVTGYLTNEQFFGPGTRLTVL.

This clone was recorded only once. The CDR3 DNA reads as TGTGCCAGCAGCGCCCCGGGGGGTGGAGAGACCCAGTACTTC. This translates into CASSAPGGGETQYF. J is TRBJ2-5 and V is TRBV9; 7 nucleotides agree with TRBD2. The CDR3 is 14 residues long. CDR1 is SGDLS, CDR2 YYNGEE, per germline. After removal of 3 bases from V and 4 bases from J, the junction contained 6 bases not matched to a gene.

This chain links TRBV4-3 with TRBJ1-2; the match to TRBD1 covers 11 bases. The CDR3 covers 16 residues. From germline, CDR1 is LGHNA and CDR2 YSLEER. The V segment lost 1 base and the J segment 4 bases; nucleotides outside the gene matches: 5. DNA of the CDR3: TGCGCCAGCAGCCAAGGGACAGGGGGCGTTTTCTATGGCTACACCTTC. Protein: CASSQGTGGVFYGYTF.

The chain is built from TRBV4-3 and TRBJ1-1; a possible D gene is TRBD1 (6 bases). Per the germline V gene, CDR1 is LGHNA and CDR2 is YSLEER. V dropped 1 base and J dropped 5 bases, with 14 bases sitting between them. This CDR3 is built from 15 residues. Written as DNA, the CDR3 is TGCGCCAGCAGCCAAGGTTCAGGAAGGGGGACTGAAGCTTTCTTT. Protein sequence: CASSQGSGRGTEAFF.

V is TRBV6-5 and J is TRBJ1-1; 9 positions agree with TRBD1. CDR3 length equals 13 residues. The trim removed 0 bases at V and 8 bases at J, leaving 1 base unmatched. CDR1 is MNHEY and CDR2 is SVGAGI in the germline V gene. The CDR3 loop reads CASSYSGTGEAFF. The CDR3 DNA follows: TGTGCCAGCAGTTACTCTGGGACAGGGGAAGCTTTCTTT.

The genes are TRBV7-9 and TRBJ2-1; TRBD2 agrees at 8 bases. This CDR3 contains 16 residues. The germline CDR1 and CDR2 sequences are SEHNR and FQNEAQ (reference sequence). The V and J ends lost 4 bases and 3 bases, in that order; junction bases with no gene match: 8. CDR3 in amino acids: CASSSAGGGLYNEQFF. The CDR3 DNA follows: TGTGCCAGCAGCTCAGCCGGGGGGGGCCTCTACAATGAGCAGTTCTTC.

The V call is TRBV7-2, the J call TRBJ2-7, with 10 positions matching TRBD2. Unmatched junction bases numbered 4, after V lost 1 base and J lost 1 base. The CDR3 length is 16 residues. Germline CDR1 reads SGHTA; CDR2 reads FQGNSA. This chain's CDR3 is CASSLELAGASYEQYF. In DNA, the CDR3 is TGTGCCAGCAGCTTAGAGCTAGCGGGAGCTTCCTACGAGCAGTACTTC.

In its sample, this clone was seen once. The CDR3 sequence is CASSEVLAGGSDTQYF. The CDR3 bases are TGTGCCAGCAGTGAAGTACTAGCGGGGGGATCAGATACGCAGTATTTT. The genes are TRBV6-4 and TRBJ2-3, with 12 bases matching TRBD2. The germline CDR1 and CDR2 sequences are MRHNA and SNTAGT. CDR3 size: 16 residues. V dropped 3 bases and J dropped 4; count of bases not matched to a gene: 5.

This chain joins TRBV5-2 and TRBJ1-2. TRBV5-2 is deemed a pseudogene. The length of the CDR3 is 15 residues. The CDR3 sequence is CASNVRVRKTYGYTF. DNA of the CDR3: TGTGCCAGCAACGTACGCGTACGAAAGACCTATGGCTACACCTTC.

This clone appeared a single time. J is TRBJ1-2 and V is TRBV9; 8 nucleotides agree with TRBD1. Trimming removed 4 bases from V and 9 bases from J; junction bases left unmatched: 8. The CDR3 totals 13 residues. Germline V CDR1 and CDR2: SGDLS, YYNGEE. The CDR3 spells CASSSEDRGSYTF. The CDR3 DNA follows: TGTGCCAGCAGCTCAGAAGACAGGGGCAGCTACACCTTC. The variable domain in full, completed from reference TRBV9 and TRBJ1-2, reads DSGVTQTPKHLITATGQRVTLRCSPRSGDLSVYWYQQSLDQGLQFLIQYYNGEERAKGNILERFSAQQFPDLHSELNLSSLELGDSALYFCASSSEDRGSYTFGSGTRLTVV.

This clone was detected only once. The J gene is TRBJ2-2, the V gene TRBV9; TRBD1 is a possible D gene (6 bases). This CDR3 has 13 residues. The V end was cut by 3 bases, the J end by 8 bases, with 11 bases between. Germline-derived CDR1 and CDR2 are SGDLS and YYNGEE. CDR3 nucleotide sequence: TGTGCCAGCAGCGACAGGGATCAGGGGGAGCTGTTTTTT. Its translation: CASSDRDQGELFF.

The rearrangement links TRBV11-3 to TRBJ2-3; 7 nucleotides agree with TRBD2. Germline CDR1 reads SGHNT; CDR2 reads YENEEA. The CDR3 runs to 15 residues. V was clipped by 2 bases and J by 2 bases; unmatched bases: 4. The CDR3 spells CASSLRGTTTDTQYF. The CDR3 DNA reads TGTGCCAGCAGCTTACGCGGGACTACCACAGATACGCAGTATTTT.

The chain carries TRBV4-1 and TRBJ1-1; TRBD1 is a possible D gene (5 bases). The CDR3 totals 13 residues. The ends were cut back, 3 bases at V and 3 bases at J, with 8 bases in the middle. CDR1 and CDR2 (germline): MGHRA, YSYEKL. In DNA form, the CDR3 reads TGCGCCAGCAGCCACCTGACAGACACTGAAGCTTTCTTT. This translates into CASSHLTDTEAFF.

This clone was recorded a few times. The chain combines TRBV2 with TRBJ1-2; D is perhaps TRBD1 (5 bases). This CDR3 is 15 amino acids long. V was clipped by 4 bases and J by 1 base, with 13 bases between them. Germline lookup yields CDR1 SNHLY and CDR2 FYNNEI. CDR3 DNA: TGTGCCAGCAGTGGGGGGAGTGATCTTAACTATGGCTACACCTTC. Its protein is CASSGGSDLNYGYTF.